One sample yielded the 28 T cell receptor beta chains listed below, sequenced in a study of cytomegalovirus exposure and HLA in healthy donors. Use of 60 Vbeta and 13 Jbeta primers characterized the PCR. The method was immunoSEQ multiplex PCR; TCRdb's version includes in-frame clones alone and lacks a portion of them. The sample table includes over 70,000 clones. Sequencing was done on a sample of PBMCs. The receptors were sampled from a woman aged 40 to 55 in good health and CMV-seropositive.

This chain uses TRBV7-9 with TRBJ2-5; D possibly corresponds to TRBD2 (6 bases). This CDR3 is built from 15 residues. The germline gives CDR1 SEHNR, CDR2 FQNEAQ (reference sequence). Trimming removed 5 bases at V and 1 base at J, with 14 bases between. The CDR3 region is CASSQSVGSQETQYF. The CDR3 DNA reads as TGTGCCAGCAGCCAAAGCGTCGGGAGCCAAGAGACCCAGTACTTC.

The chain is built from TRBV7-9 and TRBJ2-1, with TRBD1 identical over 7 bases. V shed 2 bases, J shed 1 base, and the junction held 5 bases outside the gene matches. The CDR3 totals 16 residues. Germline-derived CDR1 and CDR2 are SEHNR and FQNEAQ (reference sequence). In DNA form, the CDR3 reads TGTGCCAGCAGCTTAACAGGGGCACCTTCCTACAATGAGCAGTTCTTC. Translating gives CASSLTGAPSYNEQFF.

The V call is TRBV2, the J call TRBJ1-5; D uncertain. The germline V and J ends were trimmed by 8 bases and 7 bases, with 15 bases remaining between them. The CDR3 totals 13 residues. CDR1 SNHLY and CDR2 FYNNEI come from the germline V gene. The DNA for the CDR3 is TGTGCCAGCGTTTCGGAGGGAGGCCAGCCCCAGCATTTT. It is translated as CASVSEGGQPQHF.

The genes are TRBV10-1 and TRBJ2-1; TRBD1 aligns across 7 bases. The CDR3 sequence is 16 residues long. Trimming at V came to 2 bases and at J to 6 bases, leaving 10 bases not matched to a gene. The germline V gene has CDR1 WNHNN and CDR2 SYGVQD (reference sequence). DNA for the CDR3: TGCGCCAGCAGTGAGGACGCAGGGGGAGCGATCAATGAGCAGTTCTTC. This translates into CASSEDAGGAINEQFF.

V gene TRBV7-2 combines with J gene TRBJ2-3; a possible D gene is TRBD1 (5 bases). This CDR3 region has 18 residues. Germline lookup yields CDR1 SGHTA and CDR2 FQGNSA. V was clipped by 1 base and J by 5 bases, with 22 bases between them. CDR3 nucleotide sequence: TGTGCCAGCAGCTTAGTACCCCTGACCAGCTACAGGCAAGATACGCAGTATTTT. It is translated as CASSLVPLTSYRQDTQYF.

The V gene is TRBV18, the J gene TRBJ1-4; D possibly corresponds to TRBD1 (5 bases). CDR3 size: 20 residues. Trimming took 1 base from V and 7 from J, leaving 28 bases between them. CDR1 and CDR2 (germline): KGHSH, LQKENI. The CDR3 nucleotides read TGTGCCAGCTCACCACAATCAGCAGGGAACCCCGTCGATTTTAGTGAAAAACTGTTTTTT. This translates into CASSPQSAGNPVDFSEKLFF.

The rearrangement links TRBV7-6 to TRBJ2-2; D is possibly TRBD2 (6 bases). The CDR3 contains 16 residues. Trimming pared 3 bases from V and 4 bases from J, leaving 15 bases between. Germline V lookup: CDR1 SGHVS, CDR2 FNYEAQ. CDR3 coding DNA: TGTGCCAGCAGCTTGGTTCGCGTGGAGGGCACCGGGGAGCTGTTTTTT. Translation: CASSLVRVEGTGELFF.

J is TRBJ1-1 and V is TRBV18; 11 nucleotides line up with TRBD1. Germline values: CDR1 KGHSH, CDR2 LQKENI. This CDR3 is 14 amino acids long. Losses at the gene ends were 4 bases for V and 6 bases for J; bases not matched to a gene: 4. In DNA, the CDR3 is TGTGCCAGCTCACGGACAGGGGGCGCGGCTGAAGCTTTCTTT. Translated, it gives CASSRTGGAAEAFF.

This chain uses TRBV2 with TRBJ2-7, with 10 bases lining up with TRBD1. V gave up 8 bases and J gave up 5 bases; unmatched junction bases: 9. This CDR3 has 14 amino acids. The germline gives CDR1 SNHLY, CDR2 FYNNEI. The CDR3 nucleotides read TGTGCCAGCTCAACCGGGACAGGGGTCGACGAGCAGTACTTC. Residues: CASSTGTGVDEQYF.

The rearrangement links TRBV18 to TRBJ1-5; 10 bases map to TRBD1. Germline trimming cut 6 bases from V and 6 bases from J; bases unmatched to any gene: 11. The germline CDR1 and CDR2 sequences are KGHSH and LQKENI. The CDR3 is made up of 16 amino acids. The CDR3: CASSPGQGGGSQPQHF. As DNA, the CDR3 is TGTGCCAGCTCCCCCGGACAGGGGGGAGGCAGTCAGCCCCAGCATTTT.

In DNA, the CDR3 is TGTGCCAGCAGTTACTCTAGAATCCAGAACACTGAAGCTTTCTTT. It is translated as CASSYSRIQNTEAFF. The chain has TRBV6-5 and TRBJ1-1, with D unclear. V gave up 0 bases and J gave up 1 base, with 9 bases separating them. The germline CDR1 and CDR2 sequences are MNHEY and SVGAGI. This CDR3 has 15 amino acids.

The chain recombines TRBV5-1 with TRBJ1-1; D perhaps matches TRBD1 (6 bases). The ends were cut back, 4 bases at V and 0 bases at J, with 13 bases in the middle. CDR3 length: 15 residues. CDR1 and CDR2 from the germline V gene are SGHRS and YFSETQ. The CDR3 here is CASSPDRTMNTEAFF. CDR3 nucleotides: TGCGCCAGCAGCCCGGACAGAACCATGAACACTGAAGCTTTCTTT.

V gene TRBV4-2 combines with J gene TRBJ2-3; 16 bases align to TRBD2. The J segment lost 1 base and the V segment lost 4 bases, leaving 5 bases of the junction unmatched. Germline CDR1 is LGHNA and CDR2 is YNFKEQ. The CDR3 covers 18 residues. CDR3 nucleotide sequence: TGTGCCAGCAGCCCGGGACTAGCGGGGGGGCGGGGCACAGATACGCAGTATTTT. Its translation is CASSPGLAGGRGTDTQYF.

This chain links TRBV5-1 with TRBJ2-5; 11 bases match TRBD2. This CDR3 is 13 amino acids long. After removal of 9 bases from V and 4 bases from J, the junction contained 5 bases not matched to a gene. Germline loops: CDR1 SGHRS, CDR2 YFSETQ. In DNA, the CDR3 is TGCGCCACTACTAGCGGGAGAGGAGAGACCCAGTACTTC. Protein sequence: CATTSGRGETQYF. The variable domain in full, with the rest retrieved from reference TRBV5-1 and TRBJ2-5, is KAGVTQTPRYLIKTRGQQVTLSCSPISGHRSVSWYQQTPGQGLQFLFEYFSETQRNKGNFPGRFSGRQFSNSRSEMNVSTLELGDSALYLCATTSGRGETQYFGPGTRLLVL.

The CDR3 bases are TGCAGCGTTGAACCGGGACTAGCGGGGATATACAATGAGCAGTTCTTC. This encodes CSVEPGLAGIYNEQFF. The chain employs TRBV29-1 and TRBJ2-1, with 13 bases matching TRBD2. Trimming at V came to 2 bases and at J to 4 bases, leaving 5 bases not matched to a gene. Germline values: CDR1 SQVTM, CDR2 ANQGSEA. CDR3 length: 16 amino acids.

The chain joins TRBV12-5 to TRBJ2-7; D is perhaps TRBD1 (5 bases). V shed 4 bases and J shed 7 bases, with 26 bases lying between them. Germline lookup yields CDR1 LGHNT and CDR2 FRNRAP. There are 17 residues in the CDR3. The CDR3 coding sequence is TGTGCTAGTGGTTGGGGCGTTAGGGGCCGACCCGAAGTGGAGCAGTACTTC. Encoded protein: CASGWGVRGRPEVEQYF.

V usage is TRBV25-1 and J usage is TRBJ1-2; the D is unclear. V was clipped by 5 bases and J by 4 bases, with 11 bases between them. The CDR3 covers 13 residues. Germline V CDR1 and CDR2: MGHDK, SYGVNS. Here the CDR3 DNA reads TGTGCCAGCAGTAACCCGGAGGGCTATGGCTACACCTTC. Translated: CASSNPEGYGYTF.

The gene calls are TRBV6-1 and TRBJ2-3, with 7 bases matching TRBD2. Germline V gene sequence: CDR1 MNHNS, CDR2 SASEGT. The J segment lost 1 base and the V segment lost 2 bases, leaving 3 bases of the junction unmatched. The CDR3 runs 15 residues. The CDR3 DNA sequence: TGTGCCAGCAGTGAAAGCCGGGGGGGCACAGATACGCAGTATTTT. It translates to CASSESRGGTDTQYF.

V usage is TRBV28 and J usage is TRBJ1-2; weak D call: TRBD1 (5 bases). CDR3 length: 12 amino acids. V lost 7 bases, J lost 8 bases, and 14 bases lay in between. CDR1 MDHEN and CDR2 SYDVKM come from the germline V gene. CDR3 sequence (DNA): TGTGCCAGCAATGGGGGGGTAGAGGGCTACACCTTC. Amino acid sequence: CASNGGVEGYTF.

This chain links TRBV2 with TRBJ2-2; TRBD2 might be the D (5 bases). Trimming cost V 7 bases and J 0 bases, with 9 bases left between them. The germline V gene has CDR1 SNHLY and CDR2 FYNNEI. The CDR3 length is 14 residues. CDR3: CASTTGTNTGELFF. The CDR3 DNA reads TGTGCCAGCACGACCGGGACGAACACCGGGGAGCTGTTTTTT.

The chain is built from TRBV9 and TRBJ2-1; 11 nucleotides align to TRBD2. V trimming: 3 bases; J trimming: 7 bases; junction bases outside the gene matches: 9. This CDR3 region has 16 residues. Germline CDR1 SGDLS, CDR2 YYNGEE. The CDR3 region is CASSGSGGAGGNEQFF. Here the CDR3 DNA reads TGTGCCAGCAGCGGTAGCGGGGGGGCCGGTGGTAATGAGCAGTTCTTC.

The chain carries TRBV27 and TRBJ2-1; the match to TRBD2 covers 9 bases. The J segment lost 8 bases and the V segment lost 6 bases, leaving 11 bases of the junction unmatched. The CDR3 extends over 15 amino acids. Germline CDR1 and CDR2: MNHEY and SMNVEV (reference sequence). The CDR3 region is CASSLRTSDFDEQFF. Written as DNA, the CDR3 is TGTGCCAGCAGCCTCAGGACTAGCGACTTCGATGAGCAGTTCTTC.

V usage is TRBV9 and J usage is TRBJ2-1; D is possibly TRBD1 (6 bases). Per germline, CDR1 SGDLS and CDR2 YYNGEE. V lost 7 bases, J lost 0 bases, and 14 bases lay in between. The CDR3 covers 15 residues. Here the CDR3 reads CASVGARSSYNEQFF. The CDR3 region has the DNA TGTGCCAGCGTGGGGGCGAGAAGCTCCTACAATGAGCAGTTCTTC.

The genes are TRBV14 and TRBJ2-1, with D perhaps matching TRBD1 (6 bases). V lost 4 bases and J 4 bases, leaving 14 bases between the germline ends. CDR3 length: 15 residues. CDR1 and CDR2 (germline): SGHDN, FVKESK. The CDR3: CASSLTGTAYNEQFF. DNA of the CDR3: TGTGCCAGCAGCCTAACAGGGACGGCATACAATGAGCAGTTCTTC.

This chain links TRBV5-6 with TRBJ2-7, with D unresolved. Trimming cost V 1 base and J 0 bases, with 8 bases left between them. The CDR3 totals 14 residues. Germline loops: CDR1 SGHDT, CDR2 YYEEEE. Written as DNA, the CDR3 is TGTGCCAGCAGCTTGATAACTACCTCCTACGAGCAGTACTTC. Protein sequence: CASSLITTSYEQYF.

The chain links TRBV11-3 to TRBJ2-2, with D tentatively TRBD2 (5 bases). CDR1 is SGHNT, CDR2 YENEEA, per germline. The V and J ends lost 1 base and 8 bases respectively, with 11 bases between them. The CDR3 runs to 14 residues. For the CDR3, the DNA is TGTGCCAGCAGCTTAGGAGGGTTGGAAGGGGAGCTGTTTTTT. Protein: CASSLGGLEGELFF.

The chain carries TRBV27 and TRBJ1-2; D is possibly TRBD1 (5 bases). The germline V gene encodes CDR1 MNHEY and CDR2 SMNVEV (reference sequence). This CDR3 region has 15 residues. Trimming stripped 5 bases from V and 8 bases from J, with 21 bases between. CDR3 sequence reads: CASSPSFWQGSGYTF. CDR3 bases: TGTGCCAGCAGTCCTTCATTCTGGCAGGGATCCGGCTACACCTTC.

This chain joins TRBV7-8 and TRBJ2-7; the D gene is possibly TRBD2 (7 bases). The CDR3 sequence is 15 residues long. Germline lookup yields CDR1 SGHVS and CDR2 FQNEAQ. Deletions cut 1 base from V and 3 bases from J, with 13 bases between. For the CDR3, the DNA is TGTGCCAGCAGCTTAGAGGGGGGGGGCTACTACGAGCAGTACTTC. Translated, it gives CASSLEGGGYYEQYF.